This T cell receptor beta chain was identified during a study of T-cell reconstitution after alpha-beta-depleted transplantation in children. At least ten counts were recorded for this clonotype. Antigen unknown. Unique molecular identifiers tagged the TCRbeta library. TCRdb recomputed calls from the PCR reads with MiXCR, one row per CDR3 protein. Among 450,000 to 600,000 distinct CDR3 sequences listed, roughly a tenth were seen once. V dropped 6 bases and J dropped 6 bases, with 15 bases sitting between them. Germline V gene sequence: CDR1 MNHEY, CDR2 SMNVEV (reference sequence). The CDR3 spans 13 residues. Whole-study results and caveats: Newly produced T cells mostly accounted for T-cell counts and diversity one year post-transplant.

This TCR derives from a child aged 2 to 15 with inherited bone marrow failure, due to receive a stem cell transplant. The chain recombines TRBV27 with TRBJ2-7; D gene ambiguous. Sequenced material: PBMCs, taken before TCRalphabeta/CD19-depleted stem cell transplant. CDR3 sequence: CASRTELRSEQYF. CDR3 in DNA: TGTGCCAGCAGGACCGAACTACGAAGCGAGCAGTACTTC.